These T cell receptor beta chains were read from a single sample in a study of radiotherapy plus CTLA-4 blockade in lung cancer. Sequencing was performed with immunoSEQ multiplex PCR; in TCRdb, only in-frame clones are kept and a portion is missing. The sample includes some 45,000 clones, approximately 79% of them seen just once. The sequencing here drew on peripheral blood, taken from a patient treated with radiotherapy plus ipilimumab. The receptor source for this set is a human donor with non-small cell lung cancer who had stable disease on radiotherapy plus ipilimumab. Each CDR3 is given with its conserved first and last residue. Each record gives: CDR3 length, J gene, V gene, D gene, CDR3 protein, CDR3 DNA. D genes are given only for firm matches.

14 TRBJ1-1 TRBV11-2 NA CASSLWQGNTEAFF TGTGCCAGCAGCTTATGGCAGGGGAACACTGAAGCTTTCTTT
14 TRBJ2-1 TRBV5-1 TRBD1 CASSPGQAWNEQFF TGCGCCAGCAGCCCCGGACAGGCCTGGAATGAGCAGTTCTTC
15 TRBJ1-1 TRBV5-1 NA CASSLRQGKYTEAFF TGCGCCAGCAGCTTAAGGCAGGGGAAGTACACTGAAGCTTTCTTT
13 TRBJ1-1 TRBV11-2 NA CASSSQVNTEAFF TGTGCCAGCAGCTCACAAGTGAACACTGAAGCTTTCTTT
15 TRBJ2-7 TRBV19 TRBD1 CASSNTGGLGYEQYF TGTGCCAGTAGTAATACAGGGGGCCTCGGTTACGAGCAGTACTTC
15 TRBJ2-5 TRBV9 NA CASSVEQGLRETQYF TGTGCCAGCAGCGTAGAGCAGGGATTGAGGGAGACCCAGTACTTC
14 TRBJ1-2 TRBV11-2 NA CASSLKGGLVGYTF TGTGCCAGCAGCTTAAAGGGGGGCCTTGTTGGCTACACCTTC
14 TRBJ1-1 TRBV5-1 NA CASSLQGMNTEAFF TGCGCCAGCAGCTTGCAGGGGATGAACACTGAAGCTTTCTTT
14 TRBJ1-5 TRBV5-1 NA CASSLNGYYQPQHF TGCGCCAGCAGCTTGAACGGCTACTATCAGCCCCAGCATTTT
14 TRBJ2-5 TRBV5-4 NA CASSLGDVEETQYF TGTGCCAGCAGTCTGGGGGATGTTGAAGAGACCCAGTACTTC
12 TRBJ2-1 TRBV7-2 NA CASTLPYNEQFF TGTGCCAGCACCCTACCCTACAATGAGCAGTTCTTC
12 TRBJ2-4 TRBV19 NA CASRDPTGGGYF TGTGCCAGTAGGGACCCAACTGGGGGAGGGTACTTC
14 TRBJ1-1 TRBV27 NA CASSPTGTNTEAFF TGTGCCAGCAGTCCTACAGGGACCAACACTGAAGCTTTCTTT
14 TRBJ2-3 TRBV11-3 NA CASSHDSSTDTQYF TGTGCCAGCAGCCACGACAGCAGCACAGATACGCAGTATTTT
18 TRBJ2-6 TRBV30 NA CAWALKRYKQSRANVLTF TGTGCCTGGGCTTTAAAGCGTTATAAACAAAGTCGGGCCAACGTCCTGACTTTC
14 TRBJ1-1 TRBV27 NA CASSLSGWTTEAFF TGTGCCAGCAGTTTATCGGGCTGGACCACTGAAGCTTTCTTT
14 TRBJ1-1 TRBV7-2 NA CASSQTSSNTEAFF TGTGCCAGCAGCCAAACTTCCTCGAACACTGAAGCTTTCTTT
14 TRBJ1-2 TRBV28 NA CASSYPEGDYGYTF TGTGCCAGCAGCTACCCCGAGGGAGACTATGGCTACACCTTC
13 TRBJ2-1 TRBV7-2 NA CASSPLSFNEQFF TGTGCCAGCAGCCCCCTTTCCTTCAATGAGCAGTTCTTC
14 TRBJ2-3 TRBV2 TRBD2 CASGGRGPTDTQYF TGTGCCAGCGGGGGGAGGGGCCCCACAGATACGCAGTATTTT